This entry lists 19 T cell receptor beta chains sequenced from one sample in a study of Ad26.COV2.S vaccination and SARS-CoV-2 variants. Specified treatment: roughly 18 received Ad26.COV2.S at low or high dose, single or two shots; 5 received placebo; per-sample allocation not given. Each sample was drawn 63 days after the first injection (of vaccine or placebo). TCRdb's copy holds only in-frame clones and misses some; the assay was immunoSEQ multiplex PCR. Of fewer than 400,000 clones detected, 85% to 90% appear once; the ten largest clones hold around 5%. The sample in question was peripheral blood, obtained in a trial of Ad26.COV2.S vaccine versus placebo. These receptors came from a person between 18 and 65 years old who received the Ad26.COV2.S COVID-19 vaccine or a placebo.

V is TRBV7-9 and J is TRBJ1-6; TRBD1 matches 8 bases. This CDR3 is 14 amino acids long. CDR1 is SEHNR, CDR2 FQNEAQ, per germline (reference sequence). V was pared by 6 bases and J by 9 bases, with 7 bases of the junction left unmatched. CDR3 region: CASRSDRGGSPLHF. CDR3 bases: TGTGCCAGCAGATCCGACAGGGGAGGTTCACCCCTCCACTTT.

The chain is built from TRBV6-2 or TRBV6-3 and TRBJ2-7; unclear D gene. Germline assignment: CDR1 MNHEY and CDR2 SVGEGT. The V end lost 5 bases, the J end lost 3 bases, and 14 bases lay between the germline ends. The CDR3 consists of 14 residues. CDR3 sequence: CASSHSLQHYEQYF. Written as DNA, the CDR3 is TGTGCCAGCAGTCACAGTTTGCAACACTACGAGCAGTACTTC.

The J gene is TRBJ1-5, the V gene TRBV12-5; TRBD1 matches 7 bases. CDR3 size: 15 residues. Per germline, CDR1 LGHNT and CDR2 FRNRAP. V trimming: 3 bases; J trimming: 4 bases; junction bases outside the gene matches: 6. This CDR3 is CASGLLSGGNQPQHF. CDR3 DNA sequence: TGTGCTAGTGGTTTACTCTCAGGGGGTAATCAGCCCCAGCATTTT.

V usage is TRBV5-1 and J usage is TRBJ2-3; D is uncertain. CDR1 and CDR2 from the germline V gene are SGHRS and YFSETQ. The CDR3 totals 16 residues. V was shortened by 4 bases and J by 1 base, with 16 bases between the two germline ends. CDR3 protein: CASSPGPNLGTDTQYF. CDR3 coding DNA: TGCGCCAGCAGCCCGGGCCCGAACCTTGGCACAGATACGCAGTATTTT.

V and J are TRBV15 and TRBJ1-2; D call uncertain. The CDR3 consists of 15 residues. CDR1 is LNHNV and CDR2 is YYDKDF in the germline V gene (reference sequence). The ends were cut back, 4 bases at V and 4 bases at J, with 16 bases in the middle. The CDR3 loop reads CATSTRPPSLYGYTF. DNA of the CDR3: TGTGCCACCAGCACCCGACCCCCGTCCCTCTATGGCTACACCTTC.

This clone was picked up a small number of times. This chain joins TRBV27 and TRBJ1-2, with 7 bases aligning to TRBD1. Unmatched junction bases numbered 7, after V lost 2 bases and J lost 7 bases. The CDR3 consists of 14 residues. CDR1 MNHEY and CDR2 SMNVEV come from the germline V gene (reference sequence). The CDR3 region is CASSLRGQILGYTF. In DNA form, the CDR3 reads TGTGCCAGCAGTTTAAGGGGACAGATCCTTGGCTACACCTTC.

The gene calls are TRBV5-6 and TRBJ2-1, with TRBD1 identical over 7 bases. V trimming: 4 bases; J trimming: 0 bases; junction bases outside the gene matches: 4. The CDR3 length is 15 residues. Germline assignment: CDR1 SGHDT and CDR2 YYEEEE. CDR3 loop: CASSPGQSSYNEQFF. In DNA, the CDR3 is TGTGCCAGCAGCCCGGGACAGAGCTCCTACAATGAGCAGTTCTTC.

The CDR3 nucleotides are TGTGCCAGCAGCGTAGAAGGGGTTGGAAACACCATATATTTT. Its protein product is CASSVEGVGNTIYF. The chain has TRBV9 and TRBJ1-3, with D possibly being TRBD1 (5 bases). Germline V gene lookup returns CDR1 SGDLS and CDR2 YYNGEE. V lost 0 bases and J lost 3, with 7 bases in between. The CDR3 is 14 residues long.

This sequence joins TRBV27 and TRBJ2-6, with TRBD1 as a possible D gene (6 bases). Germline V gene lookup returns CDR1 MNHEY and CDR2 SMNVEV (reference sequence). The CDR3 covers 16 residues. V gave up 5 bases and J gave up 0 bases, with 11 bases separating them. CDR3 sequence reads: CASSPVGASGANVLTF. The CDR3 DNA is TGTGCCAGCAGTCCTGTGGGGGCCTCTGGGGCCAACGTCCTGACTTTC.

The genes are TRBV3-1 (or the pseudogene TRBV3-2) and TRBJ1-2; unclear D gene. CDR1 is LGHDT and CDR2 is YNNKEL in the germline V gene (reference sequence). There are 16 residues in the CDR3. V dropped 5 bases and J dropped 0 bases, with 16 bases sitting between them. As DNA, the CDR3 is TGTGCCAGCAGCTTCGACTTCTCCGATGCTAACTATGGCTACACCTTC. Residues: CASSFDFSDANYGYTF.

The V call is TRBV14, the J call TRBJ1-2; possibly TRBD1 for D (5 bases). The CDR3 loop spans 17 amino acids. Trimming removed 0 bases from V and 6 bases from J, with 20 bases in between. Per germline, CDR1 SGHDN and CDR2 FVKESK. CDR3 amino acids: CASSQDVEWGYYNGYTF. The CDR3 DNA reads as TGTGCCAGCAGCCAAGATGTAGAGTGGGGGTACTACAATGGCTACACCTTC.

The CDR3 bases are TGTGCCAGTAGTATGGGCAGGGGGAGAGGTGATCAGCCCCAGCATTTT. This gives the protein CASSMGRGRGDQPQHF. The V call is TRBV19, the J call TRBJ1-5; 7 bases line up with TRBD1. From germline, CDR1 is LNHDA and CDR2 SQIVND (reference sequence). V lost 3 bases and J lost 5; bases outside the gene matches: 10. CDR3 length: 16 residues.

This chain joins TRBV5-4 and TRBJ2-5; 8 bases map to TRBD1. Trimming removed 4 bases from V and 4 bases from J; junction bases left unmatched: 6. Germline CDR1 SGHNT, CDR2 YYREEE (reference sequence). This CDR3 comprises 14 residues. The CDR3 region has the DNA TGTGCCAGCAGCCAGGACAGGGCGAGAGAGACCCAGTACTTC. This gives the protein CASSQDRARETQYF. The full variable domain, completed using reference TRBV5-4 and TRBJ2-5, is ETGVTQSPTHLIKTRGQQVTLRCSSQSGHNTVSWYQQALGQGPQFIFQYYREEENGRGNFPPRFSGLQFPNYSSELNVNALELDDSALYLCASSQDRARETQYFGPGTRLLVL.

The chain carries TRBV6-5 and TRBJ1-2, with D possibly being TRBD1 (5 bases). The CDR3 sequence is 13 residues long. Germline V lookup: CDR1 MNHEY, CDR2 SVGAGI. Trimming left V 7 bases short and J 7 bases short, with 16 bases between. The CDR3 loop reads CASILRGAAGYTF. CDR3 sequence (DNA): TGTGCCAGCATTTTACGGGGCGCGGCTGGCTACACCTTC.

This clone has only one observation. The chain joins TRBV30 to TRBJ1-1; TRBD1 might be the D (5 bases). This CDR3 contains 15 residues. Germline V lookup: CDR1 GTSNPN, CDR2 SVGIG (reference sequence). The V gene lost 3 bases and the J gene lost 5 bases, with 19 bases spanning the gap. The CDR3 spells CAWSYGTEEGTEAFF. The CDR3 DNA follows: TGTGCCTGGAGCTATGGGACCGAAGAGGGGACTGAAGCTTTCTTT.

The chain combines TRBV6-5 with TRBJ1-1, with D perhaps TRBD1 (5 bases). V lost 5 bases, J lost 11 bases, and 15 bases lay in between. Germline V gives CDR1 MNHEY, CDR2 SVGAGI. The CDR3 is made up of 12 amino acids. DNA of the CDR3: TGTGCCAGCAGTAACCAGGGTTTAAGGGCTTTCTTT. Its translation is CASSNQGLRAFF.

The chain recombines TRBV7-2 with TRBJ1-1, with D hard to call. Germline V gives CDR1 SGHTA, CDR2 FQGNSA. The CDR3 consists of 15 residues. V was trimmed by 6 bases and J by 2 bases, leaving 16 bases between them. The CDR3 reads CASRAGSLGNTEAFF. DNA of the CDR3: TGTGCCAGCAGAGCGGGTAGTCTCGGCAACACTGAAGCTTTCTTT.

The rearrangement uses TRBV4-3 and TRBJ1-2; TRBD1 matches 9 bases. CDR3 length: 17 amino acids. J was trimmed by 3 bases and V by 0 bases; bases with no gene match: 8. The V gene's germline CDR1 is LGHNA and CDR2 YSLEER. The CDR3 reads CASSQDPDRGRDYGYTF. In nucleotides, the CDR3 is TGCGCCAGCAGCCAAGATCCGGACAGGGGAAGGGACTATGGCTACACCTTC.

The J gene is TRBJ2-5, the V gene TRBV5-8; 13 bases line up with TRBD2. Germline V lookup: CDR1 SGHTS, CDR2 YDEGEE. The CDR3 is 15 amino acids. V shed 5 bases, J shed 4 bases, and the junction held 5 bases outside the gene matches. CDR3 DNA: TGTGCCAGCAGTCACGGGACTAGCGGGACAGAGACCCAGTACTTC. Amino acids: CASSHGTSGTETQYF.